Listed below are T cell receptor beta chains from one sample, sequenced in a study of Ad26.COV2.S vaccination and SARS-CoV-2 variants. Repertoires were generated with immunoSEQ multiplex PCR, while TCRdb's copy carries only in-frame clones and drops some. The sample lists hundreds of thousands of clones, about 88% occurring once. Sequencing was performed on peripheral blood, taken in a trial of Ad26.COV2.S vaccine versus placebo. The receptor source for this set is a person between 18 and 65 years old who received the Ad26.COV2.S COVID-19 vaccine or a placebo. The CDR3 runs from the conserved cysteine through the conserved F or W. D genes are given only for firm matches. Only part of the rows carry a size: once, few, many, or a class if the clone is expanded.

v_gene	abundance	d_gene	j_gene	CDR3nt	CDR3aa
TRBV5-1	.	TRBD1	TRBJ1-2	TGCGCCAGCAGCTTGGCCGGGACAGGGAACTATGGCTACACCTTC	CASSLAGTGNYGYTF
TRBV12-3/TRBV12-4	.	.	TRBJ2-1	TGTGCCAGCAGTTTGAGCACTGAGCAGTTCTTC	CASSLSTEQFF
TRBV27	.	.	TRBJ1-5	TGTGCCAGCAGTCCCCGGACAGTTCTTAGCAATCAGCCCCAGCATTTT	CASSPRTVLSNQPQHF
TRBV7-6	.	.	TRBJ2-7	TGTGCCAGCAGCCGCGGCTACGAGCAGTACTTC	CASSRGYEQYF
TRBV5-1	.	.	TRBJ2-3	TGCGCCAGCAGTCCGGGGGCTACGCGGGCTACAGATACGCAGTATTTT	CASSPGATRATDTQYF
TRBV28	.	TRBD1	TRBJ1-4	TGTGCCAGCAGTTTGGGACAGGCTTATGAAAAACTGTTTTTT	CASSLGQAYEKLFF
TRBV15	once	.	TRBJ1-4	TGTGCCACCAGAGCCCCAACTAATGAAAAACTGTTTTTT	CATRAPTNEKLFF
TRBV5-1	.	TRBD1	TRBJ2-1	TGCGCCAGCAGCGTGGACAGGGGGTTCGATGAGCAGTTCTTC	CASSVDRGFDEQFF
TRBV3-1/TRBV3-2	.	.	TRBJ1-5	TGTGCCAGCGGGTTCCCCAATCAGCCCCAGCATTTT	CASGFPNQPQHF
TRBV5-1	.	TRBD2	TRBJ2-2	TGCGCCAGCAGCCGGACTAGCGGACCCACCGGGGAGCTGTTTTTT	CASSRTSGPTGELFF
TRBV7-8	.	TRBD1	TRBJ2-2	TGTGCCAGCAGCCGCGGAACAAAACAGGGGGCTATTACCGGGGAGCTGTTTTTT	CASSRGTKQGAITGELFF
TRBV5-4	.	TRBD2	TRBJ2-5	TGTGCCAGCAGCCGGGGTTATGCGGGAGTAGAGACCCAGTACTTC	CASSRGYAGVETQYF
TRBV11-3	.	TRBD1	TRBJ1-1	TGTGCCAGCAGCCCCCAGGGGGGCATTACTGAAGCTTTCTTT	CASSPQGGITEAFF
TRBV7-2	.	.	TRBJ2-3	TGTGCCAGCAGCTTAGGGGCTGCCTCAGATACGCAGTATTTT	CASSLGAASDTQYF
TRBV28	.	.	TRBJ1-1	TGTGCCAGCAGTACCGGGACTCCGTTTAGTACTTTCTTT	CASSTGTPFSTFF
TRBV27	.	.	TRBJ1-5	TGTGCCAGCAGCGAAGGAGGGAGCAATCAGCCCCAGCATTTT	CASSEGGSNQPQHF
TRBV5-1	.	TRBD1	TRBJ2-3	TGCGCCAGCAGCTGGAGACAGGGGGGTATCGCAGATACGCAGTATTTT	CASSWRQGGIADTQYF
TRBV7-2	.	.	TRBJ1-2	TGTGCCAGCAGCTTAGCGCAACGGCGCTATGGCTACACCTTC	CASSLAQRRYGYTF
TRBV10-3	.	.	TRBJ2-7	TGTGCCATCAGTGAGTGGGAGTACGAGCAGTACTTC	CAISEWEYEQYF
TRBV5-1	.	.	TRBJ2-5	TGCGCCAGCAGCTACGTTGGCCGAACGGGGGAAGCACAAGAGACCCAGTACTTC	CASSYVGRTGEAQETQYF
TRBV2	once	TRBD2	TRBJ2-2	TGTGCCGGGGAGACTAGCGGGGTGGAGACCGGGGAGCTGTTTTTT	CAGETSGVETGELFF
TRBV5-1	.	.	TRBJ2-5	TGCGCCAGCAGCCCCCCTTGGCAGGGAGCACAAGAGACCCAGTACTTC	CASSPPWQGAQETQYF
TRBV30	.	.	TRBJ2-2	TGTGCCTGGAGTGTACTTCGGACAGAGAAGAACACCGGGGAGCTGTTTTTT	CAWSVLRTEKNTGELFF
TRBV18	.	.	TRBJ1-3	TGTGCCAGCTCACCACCCCAGAGTATCTCTGGAAACACCATATATTTT	CASSPPQSISGNTIYF
TRBV20-1	few	TRBD1	TRBJ1-6	TGCAGTGCTAGTGTCCAGGGGGTGGATTCACCCCTCCACTTT	CSASVQGVDSPLHF
TRBV7-9	few	TRBD1	TRBJ1-5	TGTGCCAGCAGCATGACAGGGAACAATCAGCCCCAGCATTTT	CASSMTGNNQPQHF
TRBV16	.	TRBD1	TRBJ1-3	TGTGCCAGCAGCCAATCGAGGGACAGAGTCTCTGGAAACACCATATATTTT	CASSQSRDRVSGNTIYF
TRBV28	.	.	TRBJ2-5	TGTGCCAGCAGTCCAGCCGTTGGGGGGTACGGAGAGACCCAGTACTTC	CASSPAVGGYGETQYF
TRBV2	.	TRBD1	TRBJ2-6	TGTGCCAGAGGCACTGACAGGGCGGGCTCTGGGGCCAACGTCCTGACTTTC	CARGTDRAGSGANVLTF
TRBV4-2	.	.	TRBJ1-4	TGTGCCAGCAGCGGTGATATGGGGGTGAAGGCTGGGGGTGACTATGAAAAACTGTTTTTT	CASSGDMGVKAGGDYEKLFF
TRBV7-9	.	.	TRBJ2-5	TGTGCCAGCAGCTCCCAGCCGTCGGGGCCGAGAGGGACCCAGTACTTC	CASSSQPSGPRGTQYF
TRBV21-1	.	.	TRBJ2-3	TGTGCCAGCTTTACCGGACTAGCGGGAGGGCCGGTGAGTAGTACAGATACGCAGTATTTT	CASFTGLAGGPVSSTDTQYF
TRBV18	.	.	TRBJ2-4	TGTGCCAGCTCACCCGGGGGAACCAAAAACATTCAGTACTTC	CASSPGGTKNIQYF
TRBV4-2	once	.	TRBJ1-2	TGTGCCAGCAGCCAAACCCGACAGTTCTATGGCTACACCTTC	CASSQTRQFYGYTF
TRBV5-1	.	.	TRBJ1-3	TGCGCCAGCGGACGGGAACCAATCTCTGGAAACACCATATATTTT	CASGREPISGNTIYF
TRBV9	.	.	TRBJ2-3	TGTGCCAGCAGCGCGACGGTTAGCACAGATACGCAGTATTTT	CASSATVSTDTQYF
TRBV27	once	TRBD2	TRBJ2-3	TGTGCCAGCAGCCGAACTAGCGGGGGGGCCACAGATACGCAGTATTTT	CASSRTSGGATDTQYF
TRBV28	.	.	TRBJ1-3	TGTGCCAGCAGTCTCCGACGGGGGAAGGGGACTGGAAACACCATATATTTT	CASSLRRGKGTGNTIYF
TRBV7-7	.	TRBD1	TRBJ2-1	TGTGCTAGCAGCTCAGGGACAGGAGTCTACAATGAGCAGTTCTTC	CASSSGTGVYNEQFF
TRBV7-2	.	TRBD1	TRBJ2-3	TGTGCCAGCAGCAACCGACAGGGACGTTGGGGGCAGTATTTT	CASSNRQGRWGQYF
TRBV19	.	.	TRBJ2-6	TGTGCCAGTAGGGGGTGGTCTGGGGCCAACGTCCTGACTTTC	CASRGWSGANVLTF
TRBV5-4	.	.	TRBJ2-2	TGTGCCAGCAGTCGGGACCGAAACACCGGGGAGCTGTTTTTT	CASSRDRNTGELFF
TRBV5-4	.	.	TRBJ2-3	TGTGCCAGCACCCGGTCAACTAGCACAGATACGCAGTATTTT	CASTRSTSTDTQYF
TRBV14	.	TRBD2	TRBJ2-1	TGTGCCAGCAGCCAAGATTTTAGCGGGAGGGGGTTCTACAATGAGCAGTTCTTC	CASSQDFSGRGFYNEQFF
TRBV18	once	.	TRBJ1-3	TGTGCCAGTTCACAGATTTCTGGAAACACCATATATTTT	CASSQISGNTIYF
TRBV7-9	.	.	TRBJ1-3	TGTGCCAGCAGCTTACTTGGCAACCAGAAGAATCTCTCTGGAAACACCATATATTTT	CASSLLGNQKNLSGNTIYF
TRBV6-5	.	.	TRBJ1-5	TGTGCCTCCCGGGGGGCCTATAGCAATCAGCCCCAGCATTTT	CASRGAYSNQPQHF